The 28 T cell receptor beta chains reported below all come from one sample, sequenced in a study of blood T cell repertoires in COVID-19. This table comes from immunoSEQ multiplex PCR, and its TCRdb copy is limited to in-frame clones, with some not included. The sample carries some 260,000 clones, 65% to 85% recorded once. Input material: peripheral blood. These receptors were collected from a woman aged 40-49 years with active or convalescent COVID-19.

This clone was counted between two and nine times. In DNA form, the CDR3 reads TGTGCCAGCAGCTTAGGGTCAGGGGGATTGGCAACTAATGAAAAACTGTTTTTT. It specifies CASSLGSGGLATNEKLFF. This chain links TRBV7-9 with TRBJ1-4, with 7 bases that match TRBD1. Germline V lookup: CDR1 SEHNR, CDR2 FQNEAQ (reference sequence). The V segment lost 1 base and the J segment 0 bases; nucleotides outside the gene matches: 8. The CDR3 is 18 residues long.

This clone was picked up many times. J is TRBJ2-7 and V is TRBV28; no clear D gene. The CDR3 is made up of 15 amino acids. V dropped 6 bases and J dropped 2 bases, with 17 bases sitting between them. Germline V gene sequence: CDR1 MDHEN, CDR2 SYDVKM. The CDR3 DNA is TGTGCCAGCAGCTTACTATCCAGCAGGCCCTACGAGCAGTACGTC. It translates to CASSLLSSRPYEQYV.

This chain uses TRBV6-5 with TRBJ2-5; TRBD2 might be the D (6 bases). The CDR3 consists of 15 residues. In germline, CDR1 is MNHEY, CDR2 SVGAGI. V was clipped by 4 bases and J by 4 bases, with 16 bases between them. The CDR3 sequence: CASSSRPGEVETQYF. CDR3 in DNA: TGTGCCAGCAGTTCTCGCCCCGGGGAGGTAGAGACCCAGTACTTC.

A single count supports this clone. V and J are TRBV29-1 and TRBJ1-2; tentative D call: TRBD1 (6 bases). The CDR3 is 11 amino acids. CDR1 and CDR2 (germline): SQVTM, ANQGSEA. Trimming stripped 6 bases from V and 7 bases from J, with 12 bases between. This CDR3 is CSVGGQGGYTF. CDR3 nucleotides: TGCAGCGTGGGGGGGCAAGGTGGCTACACCTTC.

In regard to this clone: Other nucleotide sequences from this sample produce the same CDR3. This chain uses TRBV5-1 with TRBJ2-2; weak D call: TRBD2 (5 bases). Germline CDR1 is SGHRS and CDR2 is YFSETQ. V dropped 0 bases and J dropped 5 bases, with 8 bases sitting between them. This CDR3 is built from 14 residues. The CDR3: CASSLARGTGELFF. CDR3 coding DNA: TGCGCCAGCAGCTTGGCCCGGGGAACCGGGGAGCTGTTTTTT.

Remarks on this clone: Compared with germline, one end of the junction differs, possibly owing to a read error. Here the CDR3 DNA reads TGTGCCAGCAACCAAGGGACAAACTACGCAACTAATGAAAAACTGTTTTTT. Its translation: CASNQGTNYATNEKLFF. The chain recombines TRBV3-1 (or the pseudogene TRBV3-2) with TRBJ1-4, with D tentatively TRBD1 (6 bases). CDR3 length: 17 residues. Germline CDR1 is LGHDT and CDR2 is YNNKEL (reference sequence).

The chain recombines TRBV10-3 with TRBJ2-2; TRBD2 aligns across 11 bases. Unmatched junction bases numbered 3, after V lost 8 bases and J lost 7 bases. CDR1 is ENHRY and CDR2 is SYGVKD in the germline V gene. The CDR3 runs to 13 residues. The CDR3 DNA is TGTGCCATCGGGCTAGCGGGGGGCGGGGAGCTGTTTTTT. Protein sequence: CAIGLAGGGELFF.

The genes are TRBV5-4 and TRBJ2-1; 9 nucleotides align to TRBD1. The CDR3 is made up of 15 amino acids. The J segment lost 6 bases and the V segment lost 2 bases, leaving 6 bases of the junction unmatched. Germline loops: CDR1 SGHNT, CDR2 YYREEE (reference sequence). This CDR3 is CASSFSRGQGNEQFF. CDR3 nucleotide sequence: TGTGCCAGCAGCTTTTCACGGGGACAGGGCAATGAGCAGTTCTTC.

The chain uses TRBV5-4 and TRBJ1-1; no definite D call. V was shortened by 0 bases and J by 1 base, with 7 bases between the two germline ends. The CDR3 is 14 amino acids. Per germline, CDR1 SGHNT and CDR2 YYREEE (reference sequence). This CDR3 is CASSLDGPNTEAFF. CDR3 in DNA: TGTGCCAGCAGCTTGGACGGTCCGAACACTGAAGCTTTCTTT.

The chain is built from TRBV3-1 (or the pseudogene TRBV3-2) and TRBJ1-2; TRBD1 might be the D (5 bases). The ends were cut back, 0 bases at V and 5 bases at J, with 10 bases in the middle. This CDR3 has 14 amino acids. Germline CDR1 and CDR2: LGHDT and YNNKEL (reference sequence). CDR3 protein: CASSQDKTAYGYTF. CDR3 in DNA: TGTGCCAGCAGCCAAGATAAGACAGCTTATGGCTACACCTTC.

The chain joins TRBV5-1 to TRBJ2-3, with 7 bases aligning to TRBD1. The CDR3 is 13 residues long. CDR1 SGHRS and CDR2 YFSETQ come from the germline V gene. V lost 4 bases to trimming and J lost 1 base; unmatched junction nucleotides: 0. The CDR3 is CASSGQGTDTQYF. The CDR3 bases are TGCGCCAGCAGCGGACAGGGCACAGATACGCAGTATTTT.

V is TRBV7-3 and J is TRBJ2-1; possibly TRBD2 for D (7 bases). The V end lost 6 bases, the J end lost 6 bases, and 12 bases lay between the germline ends. The CDR3 has 13 residues. From germline, CDR1 is SGHTA and CDR2 FQGTGA. For the CDR3, the DNA is TGTGCCAGCAGTATAGGGGGGGTCAATGAGCAGTTCTTC. Its translation is CASSIGGVNEQFF. Supplemented by reference TRBV7-3 and TRBJ2-1, the full variable domain reads GAGVSQTPSNKVTEKGKYVELRCDPISGHTALYWYRQSLGQGPEFLIYFQGTGAADDSGLPNDRFFAVRPEGSVSTLKIQRTERGDSAVYLCASSIGGVNEQFFGPGTRLTVL.

This clone was seen more than once but under ten times. The chain has TRBV16 and TRBJ1-2; 10 nucleotides agree with TRBD1. Germline V gene sequence: CDR1 KGHSY, CDR2 FQNENV. The junction had 6 bases not matched to a gene; V was cut back by 3 bases and J by 8 bases. CDR3 length: 14 amino acids. The CDR3 region is CASSQGQGIGGYTF. CDR3 DNA: TGTGCCAGCAGCCAGGGACAGGGGATTGGGGGCTACACCTTC.

The rearrangement uses TRBV19 and TRBJ2-3; possibly TRBD2 for D (5 bases). The germline gives CDR1 LNHDA, CDR2 SQIVND (reference sequence). The CDR3 runs to 16 residues. V lost 3 bases and J 0 bases, leaving 13 bases between the germline ends. CDR3 DNA: TGTGCCAGTAGTATGGAGGCCAGGACTAGCACAGATACGCAGTATTTT. Translated: CASSMEARTSTDTQYF.

The genes are TRBV3-1 (or the pseudogene TRBV3-2) and TRBJ2-1; 10 nucleotides agree with TRBD1. With V trimmed by 4 bases and J by 6 bases, 0 bases remained unmatched. This CDR3 has 13 amino acids. CDR1 and CDR2 from the germline V gene are LGHDT and YNNKEL (reference sequence). The CDR3 here is CASSRDRGNEQFF. CDR3 nucleotides: TGTGCCAGCAGCCGGGACAGGGGCAATGAGCAGTTCTTC.

The chain recombines TRBV6-6 with TRBJ1-6; 7 bases line up with TRBD1. Germline V gene sequence: CDR1 MNHNY, CDR2 SVGAGI (reference sequence). Germline trimming cut 6 bases from V and 10 bases from J; bases unmatched to any gene: 6. This CDR3 is 13 amino acids long. DNA for the CDR3: TGTGCCAGCAGATTAGACAGGGACTCACCCCTCCACTTT. It encodes CASRLDRDSPLHF.

The chain is built from TRBV5-5 and TRBJ2-3; 13 nucleotides agree with TRBD2. Germline loops: CDR1 SGHKS, CDR2 YYEKEE (reference sequence). Losses at the gene ends were 3 bases for V and 0 bases for J; bases not matched to a gene: 1. This CDR3 contains 16 residues. The DNA of the CDR3 is TGTGCCAGCAGCTCGGGACTAGCGGGGAGCACAGATACGCAGTATTTT. It is translated as CASSSGLAGSTDTQYF.

J is TRBJ1-2 and V is TRBV6-4; D remains ambiguous. The CDR3 loop spans 16 amino acids. V shed 5 bases and J shed 5 bases, with 21 bases lying between them. Germline-derived CDR1 and CDR2 are MRHNA and SNTAGT. This chain's CDR3 is CASSSLPPNPVYGYTF. The CDR3 DNA sequence: TGTGCCAGCAGTTCGTTACCCCCTAACCCGGTTTATGGCTACACCTTC.

The gene calls are TRBV10-3 and TRBJ2-7, with TRBD2 matching 13 bases. V lost 7 bases, J lost 5 bases, and 8 bases stayed unmatched. Germline V gives CDR1 ENHRY, CDR2 SYGVKD. The CDR3 totals 15 residues. The CDR3 DNA sequence: TGTGCCATCAAAAGTGGACTAGCGGGGGATAACGAGCAGTACTTC. Translation: CAIKSGLAGDNEQYF.

The chain has TRBV2 and TRBJ1-1; perhaps TRBD1 as D (5 bases). Germline CDR1 reads SNHLY; CDR2 reads FYNNEI. V was cut by 6 bases and J by 6 bases, with 11 bases left in between. This CDR3 has 12 amino acids. For the CDR3, the DNA is TGTGCCAGCAGCCAGGGTTGGGCTGAAGCTTTCTTT. This encodes CASSQGWAEAFF.

The CDR3 sequence: CASSQDGGRNTGELFF. The CDR3 DNA reads TGTGCCAGCAGCCAAGACGGCGGGAGAAACACCGGGGAGCTGTTTTTT. The rearrangement joins TRBV4-2 to TRBJ2-2; 7 bases match TRBD2. The CDR3 length is 16 residues. V was clipped by 0 bases and J by 2 bases; unmatched bases: 3. Germline CDR1 LGHNA, CDR2 YNFKEQ.

The chain has TRBV19 and TRBJ2-1; tentative D call: TRBD1 (5 bases). CDR1 is LNHDA and CDR2 is SQIVND in the germline V gene (reference sequence). CDR3 size: 13 residues. V lost 0 bases and J lost 7, with 7 bases in between. CDR3 DNA: TGTGCCAGTAGTATAGACAGGGAAAATGAGCAGTTCTTC. Translation: CASSIDRENEQFF.

This sequence joins TRBV7-9 and TRBJ2-1; unclear D gene. Germline-derived CDR1 and CDR2 are SEHNR and FQNEAQ (reference sequence). With 4 bases removed from V and 5 bases from J, the gap between germline ends came to 6 bases. CDR3 length equals 12 residues. The CDR3 bases are TGTGCCAGCAGCTCAACTAACAATGAGCAGTTCTTC. Translating it yields CASSSTNNEQFF.

In this sample, this clone turned up a few times. J is TRBJ1-5 and V is TRBV6-6; possible D gene TRBD1, 6 bases. CDR1 is MNHNY and CDR2 is SVGAGI in the germline V gene (reference sequence). The CDR3 extends over 12 amino acids. V was pared by 6 bases and J by 9 bases, with 12 bases between. Here the CDR3 DNA reads TGTGCCAGCAGAAACAGGGAAACGCCCCAGCATTTT. Encoded protein: CASRNRETPQHF.

This rearrangement joins TRBV7-3 to TRBJ2-2; TRBD2 agrees at 9 bases. The CDR3 contains 16 residues. The ends lost 5 bases at V and 3 bases at J; junction bases unmatched: 7. Germline-derived CDR1 and CDR2 are SGHTA and FQGTGA. CDR3 sequence (DNA): TGTGCCAGCAGCCCGCGGGGGGGCCGGGACACCGGGGAGCTGTTTTTT. Translated: CASSPRGGRDTGELFF. Full variable domain (rest looked up from reference TRBV7-3 and TRBJ2-2): GAGVSQTPSNKVTEKGKYVELRCDPISGHTALYWYRQSLGQGPEFLIYFQGTGAADDSGLPNDRFFAVRPEGSVSTLKIQRTERGDSAVYLCASSPRGGRDTGELFFGEGSRLTVL.

This sequence joins TRBV27 and TRBJ1-2, with a tentative D call TRBD1 (6 bases). Germline V gene lookup returns CDR1 MNHEY and CDR2 SMNVEV (reference sequence). The CDR3 sequence is 13 residues long. The germline V and J ends were trimmed by 6 bases and 3 bases, with 11 bases remaining between them. The chain's CDR3 is CASRPTGYYGYTF. The CDR3 nucleotides read TGTGCCAGCAGACCCACAGGGTACTATGGCTACACCTTC.

V and J are TRBV2 and TRBJ2-3; D gene uncertain. Trimming stripped 4 bases from V and 1 base from J, with 9 bases between. From germline, CDR1 is SNHLY and CDR2 FYNNEI. The CDR3 contains 14 residues. CDR3 sequence: CASSGGVRTDTQYF. CDR3 in DNA: TGTGCCAGCAGTGGAGGAGTCCGCACAGATACGCAGTATTTT. The entire variable domain, with the rest obtained from reference TRBV2 and TRBJ2-3, is as follows: EPEVTQTPSHQVTQMGQEVILRCVPISNHLYFYWYRQILGQKVEFLVSFYNNEISEKSEIFDDQFSVERPDGSNFTLKIRSTKLEDSAMYFCASSGGVRTDTQYFGPGTRLTVL.

The rearrangement links TRBV29-1 to TRBJ2-7, with 14 positions matching TRBD2. This CDR3 has 15 amino acids. V trimming: 7 bases; J trimming: 4 bases; junction bases outside the gene matches: 9. The germline V gene encodes CDR1 SQVTM and CDR2 ANQGSEA. Here the CDR3 DNA reads TGCAGCGCGAAAGGCGGGACTAGCGGGGGTTACGAGCAGTACTTC. Protein: CSAKGGTSGGYEQYF.